This entry concerns a single T cell receptor beta chain. This clonotype has just a few counts. Its antigen specificity is not known. No per-base quality is available; no much larger clone lies one base away. The data originate from a study of Graves' ophthalmopathy and Graves' hyperthyroidism (dated by TCRdb to 2017 to 2018). Regarding the research as a whole: Stable hyperthyroidism was defined as no progression to ophthalmopathy within 18 months of follow-up. The study used signatures of the TCR beta repertoire to tell Graves' ophthalmopathy apart from Graves' hyperthyroidism and to predict which patients would progress to ophthalmopathy. A discovery set of 95 to 100 patients (43 ophthalmopathy, some 58 stable hyperthyroidism) was enrolled to explore V-J signatures distinguishing ophthalmopathy from hyperthyroidism. The independent validation cohort included roughly 19 hyperthyroidism patients plus 17 patients who later progressed from hyperthyroidism to ophthalmopathy. In over 5 hyperthyroidism patients, the T-cell repertoire of thyroid tissue was compared with the T-cell repertoire of blood. In total, over 130 blood samples were TCR-sequenced: under 45 ophthalmopathy, about 75 hyperthyroidism and around 17 hyperthyroidism-to-ophthalmopathy patients. Following sampling, methimazole starting at 30 mg daily was administered to hyperthyroidism patients, and high-dose intravenous methylprednisolone was administered to ophthalmopathy patients. The investigation overall reported the following: In validation, the model predicted ophthalmopathy progression with about 70% sensitivity and approximately 72% specificity; 12 predicted patients were CT-confirmed with GO in a median of approximately 6.5 months. In cross-validation, the 13-signature model distinguished ophthalmopathy from stable hyperthyroidism with less than 90% sensitivity and around 81% specificity, while in the test set the corresponding values were about 80% and 75%. No statistical method was used to set the sample size in advance, and the investigators knew which group each participant was assigned to. Most of the expanded thyroid clonotypes with a frequency above 0.001 were also detected in blood, and it was suggested that the thyroid immune response may be reflected by blood repertoires.

The hyperthyroidism patients were 18 to 65 years old and newly diagnosed, with a disease duration of less than 2 months. Patients with other autoimmune diseases, uncontrolled infections, pregnancy or lactation were excluded from the study. Clinical symptoms, serum thyroxine, TRAb, thyroid ultrasound and orbital computed tomography formed the basis of the diagnosis. Trizol reagent was used to extract the total RNA, and its quality was then checked on an Agilent 2100 Bioanalyzer. For repertoire sequencing, the TCR beta CDR3 regions were amplified from RNA transcripts. A first-round RT-PCR used HTBI primers with the Qiagen OneStep RT-PCR kit, followed by a second-round multiplex PCR, size selection and purification. The libraries underwent paired-end sequencing with 100 bp reads on an Illumina HiSeq2000. The study's own analysis went as follows. SOAPnuke was used for read processing, and reads with adapters, uncalled bases, a mean Phred below 15, or no exact constant-primer or identifier match were discarded. COPE v1.2.5 was used to merge high-quality paired reads. Clonotypes were defined as unique nucleotide sequences and were aligned to IMGT TRB V, D and J references using MiTCR v1.1. Only V-J combinations with frequency above 0.0001 were analysed, covering approximately 99% of repertoires. For each V-J combination, a TCR clonal expansion and chaos score was defined as the ratio of F50 clonal expansion to chaos observed in the TCRdist matrix. Welch's t-statistics and random forest were used to reduce features to about 14 V-J combinations, which were fed into a naive Bayes classifier. The Morisita-Horn index was used to measure how similar the thyroid and blood repertoires were. TCRdb took the public reads, trimmed them with fastp at Q25, ran MiXCR for clone calling and kept in-frame beta chains. Each entry is one CDR3 protein sequence, shown with its most common DNA and genes. These V and J calls rely on TCRdb rather than the paper's analysis. This sample holds over a million distinct CDR3 sequences; roughly two fifths were observed only once. 11% of the sample comes from the top ten.

Trimming removed 0 bases from V and 3 bases from J, leaving 18 bases between the germline ends. In the germline V gene, CDR1 corresponds to LGHNA and CDR2 to YSLEER. Including cysteine and phenylalanine, the CDR3 has 17 amino acids. The DNA shown is the 51-base CDR3, in frame from base 1. Recombination joined TRBV4-3 with TRBJ2-7; tentative D gene TRBD2, with 5 bases matching. Sequencing was performed on peripheral blood or thyroid tissue (not recorded which). The clonotype comes from an adult man with Graves' hyperthyroidism. The CDR3: CASSQDKVERARYEQYF. The nucleotides are TGCGCCAGCAGCCAAGATAAGGTTGAGAGGGCCCGCTACGAGCAGTACTTC.